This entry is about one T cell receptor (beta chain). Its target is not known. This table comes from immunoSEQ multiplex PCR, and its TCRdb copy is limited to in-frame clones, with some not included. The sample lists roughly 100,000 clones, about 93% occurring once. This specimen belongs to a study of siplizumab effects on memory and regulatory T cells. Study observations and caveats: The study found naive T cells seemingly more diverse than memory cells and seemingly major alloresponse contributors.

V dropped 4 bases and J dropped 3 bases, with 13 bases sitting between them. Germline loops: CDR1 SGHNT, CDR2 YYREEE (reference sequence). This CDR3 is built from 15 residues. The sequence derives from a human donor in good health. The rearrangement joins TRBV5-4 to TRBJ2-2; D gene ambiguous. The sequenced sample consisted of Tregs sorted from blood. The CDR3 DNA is TGTGCCAGCAGCCCTGGTCGGCCCGACACCGGGGAGCTGTTTTTT. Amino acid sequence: CASSPGRPDTGELFF.